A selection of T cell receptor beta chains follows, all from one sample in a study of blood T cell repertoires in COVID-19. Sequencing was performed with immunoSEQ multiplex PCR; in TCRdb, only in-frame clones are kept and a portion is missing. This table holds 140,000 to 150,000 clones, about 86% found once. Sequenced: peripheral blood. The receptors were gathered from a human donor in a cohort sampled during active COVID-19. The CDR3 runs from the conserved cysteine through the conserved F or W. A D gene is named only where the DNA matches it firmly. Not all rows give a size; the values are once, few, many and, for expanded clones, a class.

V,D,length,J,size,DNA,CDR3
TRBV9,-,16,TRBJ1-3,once,TGTGCCAGCAGCGTAGATCGCGGCTTCTCTGGAAACACCATATATTTT,CASSVDRGFSGNTIYF
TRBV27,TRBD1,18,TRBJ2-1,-,TGTGCCAGCAGTTTCGGTGGTGGCCGGACAGGGCGTAACAATGAGCAGTTCTTC,CASSFGGGRTGRNNEQFF
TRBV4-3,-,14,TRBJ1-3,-,TGCGCCAGCAGCCCCGAAGATGCGGGAAACACCATATATTTT,CASSPEDAGNTIYF
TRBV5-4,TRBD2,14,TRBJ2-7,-,TGTGCCAGCAGCTTCGGGACTAGCGGCTACGAGCAGTACTTC,CASSFGTSGYEQYF
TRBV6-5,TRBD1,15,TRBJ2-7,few,TGTGCCAGCAGTCAGGGGACAGCCGCCTCCTACGAGCAGTACTTC,CASSQGTAASYEQYF
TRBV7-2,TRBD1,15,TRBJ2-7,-,TGTGCCAGCAGCACCCAAGGGACAGGCTCCTACGAGCAGTACTTC,CASSTQGTGSYEQYF
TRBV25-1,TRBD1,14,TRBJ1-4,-,TGTGCCAGCAGTGGCCAGGGGGCTGTTGAAAAACTGTTTTTT,CASSGQGAVEKLFF
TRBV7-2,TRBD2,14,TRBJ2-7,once,TGTGCCAGCAGCGTGACTAGCGGCTCCTACGAGCAGTACTTC,CASSVTSGSYEQYF
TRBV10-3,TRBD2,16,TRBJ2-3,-,TGTGCCATCAGTGAGCTGGCTAGCGGTCGCACAGATACGCAGTATTTT,CAISELASGRTDTQYF
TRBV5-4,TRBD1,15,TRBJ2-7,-,TGTGCCAGCAGCAAGGGACAGGGCCTTCCCTACGAGCAGTACTTC,CASSKGQGLPYEQYF
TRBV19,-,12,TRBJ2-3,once,TGTGCCAGTAGTATATCGGACTTTCCGCAGTATTTT,CASSISDFPQYF
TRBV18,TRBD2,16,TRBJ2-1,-,TGTGCCAGCTCGACCCAGACTAGCGGGAGGGCCAATGAGCAGTTCTTC,CASSTQTSGRANEQFF
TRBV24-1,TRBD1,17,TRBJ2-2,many,TGTGCCACCAGTAGGGGCGGGACAGGGATTTTGGCCGGGGAGCTGTTTTTT,CATSRGGTGILAGELFF
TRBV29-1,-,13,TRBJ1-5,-,TGCAGCGTTGTTTCTCAGGCCAATCAGCCCCAGCATTTT,CSVVSQANQPQHF
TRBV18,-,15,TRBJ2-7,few,TGTGCCAGCTCACCAACTCCAACTAGTCTCCACGAGCAGTACTTC,CASSPTPTSLHEQYF
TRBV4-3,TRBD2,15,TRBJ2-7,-,TGCGCCAGCAGCCAGGGACTAGCGGGGATATACGAGCAGTACTTC,CASSQGLAGIYEQYF
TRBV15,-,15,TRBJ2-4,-,TGTGCCACCAGCAGAGGGGGGAGGACGGAAAACATTCAGTACTTC,CATSRGGRTENIQYF
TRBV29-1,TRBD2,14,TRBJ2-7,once,TGCAGCGTTGCTAATCTAGCGGGTCTGAGGGAGCAGTACTTC,CSVANLAGLREQYF
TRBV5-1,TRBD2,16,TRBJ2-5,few,TGCGCCAGCAGCCGGAGCGGGAGTGCCGCGGAAGAGACCCAGTACTTC,CASSRSGSAAEETQYF
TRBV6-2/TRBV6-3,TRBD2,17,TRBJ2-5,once,TGTGCCAGCAGCCCTAGCGGGAGCATACAGATCCAAGAGACCCAGTACTTC,CASSPSGSIQIQETQYF
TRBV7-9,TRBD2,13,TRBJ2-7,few,TGTGCCAGCGGGCTAGCGGGATTATACGAGCAGTACTTC,CASGLAGLYEQYF
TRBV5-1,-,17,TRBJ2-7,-,TGCGCCAGCAGCCCTAAGGCCGGGGGGCCGCGTTCCTACGAGCAGTACTTC,CASSPKAGGPRSYEQYF
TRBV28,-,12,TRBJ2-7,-,TGTGCCAGCAGTTTTCTAGGCTACGAGCAGTACTTC,CASSFLGYEQYF
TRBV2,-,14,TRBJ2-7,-,TGTGCCAGCAGTGAGTATATCGGCTCCTACGAGCAGTACTTC,CASSEYIGSYEQYF
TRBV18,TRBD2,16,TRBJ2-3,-,TGTGCCAGCTCACCACCACTAGCGGGAGGAACAGATACGCAGTATTTT,CASSPPLAGGTDTQYF
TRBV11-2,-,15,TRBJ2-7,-,TGTGCCAGCAGCTTAGCCTGGGGGCAGGATCGGGAGCAGTACTTC,CASSLAWGQDREQYF
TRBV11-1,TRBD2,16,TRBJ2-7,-,TGTGCCAGCAGCCCGTCGGGACTAGCGGCTTCTTACGAGCAGTACTTC,CASSPSGLAASYEQYF
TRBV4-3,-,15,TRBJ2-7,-,TGCGCCAGCAGCCAAGATAGAAACCCAACCTACGAGCAGTACTTC,CASSQDRNPTYEQYF
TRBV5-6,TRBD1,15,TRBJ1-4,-,TGTGCCAGCAGCTTGAAGGACAGGGGTGGTGAAAAACTGTTTTTT,CASSLKDRGGEKLFF
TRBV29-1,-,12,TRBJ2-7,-,TGCAGCGTTGAAGGACAGGCCTACGAGCAGTACTTC,CSVEGQAYEQYF
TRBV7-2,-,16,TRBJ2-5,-,TGTGCCAGCAGCTTAGAACGGCTACCGACCGGGGGGACCCAGTACTTC,CASSLERLPTGGTQYF
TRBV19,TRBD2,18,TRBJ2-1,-,TGTGCCAGTAGTATTAATGGTTGGTCTAGCGGGAGAGCGGGTGAGCAGTTCTTC,CASSINGWSSGRAGEQFF
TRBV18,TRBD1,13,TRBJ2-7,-,TGTGCCAGCTCACCCCTTCCAGGGGGAGAGCAGTACTTC,CASSPLPGGEQYF
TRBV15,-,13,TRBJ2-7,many,TGTGCCACCAGCAGAGTAGACAGTTACGAGCAGTACTTC,CATSRVDSYEQYF
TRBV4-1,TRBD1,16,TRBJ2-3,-,TGCGCCAGCAGCCAAGGGGACAGGGGAGCGGGAGATACGCAGTATTTT,CASSQGDRGAGDTQYF
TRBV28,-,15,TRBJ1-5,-,TGTGCCAGCAACACTGAGGCACTTAGCAATCAGCCCCAGCATTTT,CASNTEALSNQPQHF
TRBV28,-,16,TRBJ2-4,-,TGTGCCAGCAGTTTATCCCGATGGCTAGCCAAAAACATTCAGTACTTC,CASSLSRWLAKNIQYF
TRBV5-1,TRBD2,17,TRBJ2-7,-,TGCGCCAGCAGCTTGCAGTGGGGGACTAGCCCCTCGTCGGAGCAGTACTTC,CASSLQWGTSPSSEQYF
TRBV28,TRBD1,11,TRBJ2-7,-,TGTGCCACCACGGGACAGGGGGAGCAGTACTTC,CATTGQGEQYF
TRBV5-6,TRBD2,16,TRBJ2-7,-,TGTGCCAGCAGCTTGGTTGGGGCTAGCGGGATGTACGAGCAGTACTTC,CASSLVGASGMYEQYF
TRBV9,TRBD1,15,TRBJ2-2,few,TGTGCCAGCAGCCCTTCCGGGACAGGGCCCGGGGAGCTGTTTTTT,CASSPSGTGPGELFF
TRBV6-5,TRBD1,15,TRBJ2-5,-,TGTGCCAGCAAAAAAGTCTCGACAGGGCAAGAGACCCAGTACTTC,CASKKVSTGQETQYF
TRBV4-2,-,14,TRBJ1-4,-,TGTGCCAGCAGCCTCCCCCGGGTTGGTGAAAAACTGTTTTTT,CASSLPRVGEKLFF
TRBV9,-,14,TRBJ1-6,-,TGTGCCAGCGGAGGACGAGCGGCTAATTCACCCCTCCACTTT,CASGGRAANSPLHF
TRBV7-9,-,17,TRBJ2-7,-,TGTGCCAGCAGATCCGGGACTCCGCCGACCCCCTCCTACGAGCAGTACTTC,CASRSGTPPTPSYEQYF
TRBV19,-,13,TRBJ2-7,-,TGTGCCAGTAGTAAAGACCGGTCCTACGAGCAGTACTTC,CASSKDRSYEQYF
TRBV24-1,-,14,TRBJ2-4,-,TGTGCCACCAGCCTACAGCTACCCAACAGCATTCAGTACTTC,CATSLQLPNSIQYF
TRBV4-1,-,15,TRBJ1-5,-,TGCGCCAGCAGCCCCCTCCAGGGTAGCAATCAGCCCCAGCATTTT,CASSPLQGSNQPQHF
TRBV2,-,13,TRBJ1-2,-,TGTGCCAGCAGGACAGAGGGGGAGGGTGGCTACACCTTC,CASRTEGEGGYTF
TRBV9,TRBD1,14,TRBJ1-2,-,TGTGCCAGCAGCGCGAGACAGGGGCCCTATGGCTACACCTTC,CASSARQGPYGYTF
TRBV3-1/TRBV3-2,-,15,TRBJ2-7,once,TGTGCCAGCAGCCCGAGCGGGTTTAGCTCCTACGAGCAGTACTTC,CASSPSGFSSYEQYF
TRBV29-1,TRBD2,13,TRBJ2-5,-,TGCAGCGTTGAATTGGGACTAGCTGAGACCCAGTACTTC,CSVELGLAETQYF
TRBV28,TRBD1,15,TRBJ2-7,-,TGTGCCAGCACGACCTTGGGGACAGGGAAATACGAGCAGTACTTC,CASTTLGTGKYEQYF
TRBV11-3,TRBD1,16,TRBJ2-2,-,TGTGCCAGCAGTTTAAGGGGACAGGGGAACACCGGGGAGCTGTTTTTT,CASSLRGQGNTGELFF
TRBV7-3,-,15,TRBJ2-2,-,TGTGCCAGCGGTACTGGACTCGGAGACACCGGGGAGCTGTTTTTT,CASGTGLGDTGELFF
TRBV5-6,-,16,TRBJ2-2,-,TGTGCCAGCAGCTTGTTTATTCCCGCGAACACCGGGGAGCTGTTTTTT,CASSLFIPANTGELFF
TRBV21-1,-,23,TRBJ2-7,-,TGTGCCAGCAGCAAACCCGCGCGTTTCAGGGGGGGACTAGCGGGAGGGAGCTCCTACGAGCAGTACTTC,CASSKPARFRGGLAGGSSYEQYF
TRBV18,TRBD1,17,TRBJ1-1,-,TGTGCCAGCTCACGGAGCCGGGACAGGGGTATGAACACTGAAGCTTTCTTT,CASSRSRDRGMNTEAFF